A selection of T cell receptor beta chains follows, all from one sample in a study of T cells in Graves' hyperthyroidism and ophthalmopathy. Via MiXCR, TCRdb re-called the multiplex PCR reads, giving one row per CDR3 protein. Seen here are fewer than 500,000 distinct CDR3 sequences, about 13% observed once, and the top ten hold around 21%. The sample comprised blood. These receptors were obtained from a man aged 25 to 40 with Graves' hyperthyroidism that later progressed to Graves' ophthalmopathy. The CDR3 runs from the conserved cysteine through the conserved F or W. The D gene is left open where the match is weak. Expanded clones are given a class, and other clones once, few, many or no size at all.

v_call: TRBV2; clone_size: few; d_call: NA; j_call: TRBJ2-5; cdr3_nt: TGTGCCAGCAGTGAAGAGGTCCGACAAGAGACCCAGTACTTC; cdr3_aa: CASSEEVRQETQYF
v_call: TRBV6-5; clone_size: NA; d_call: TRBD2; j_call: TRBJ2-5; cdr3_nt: TGTGCCAGCAGTTCCTTCGGGGGGGCGGAGACCCAGTACTTC; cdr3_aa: CASSSFGGAETQYF
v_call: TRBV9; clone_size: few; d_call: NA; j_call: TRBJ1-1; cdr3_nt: TGTGCCAGCAGCGTGGGATCAGGGTACACTGAAGCTTTCTTT; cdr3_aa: CASSVGSGYTEAFF
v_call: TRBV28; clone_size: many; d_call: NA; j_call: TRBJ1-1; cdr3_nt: TGTGCCAGCAGTTTATTGGCAGATGAAGCTTTCTTT; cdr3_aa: CASSLLADEAFF
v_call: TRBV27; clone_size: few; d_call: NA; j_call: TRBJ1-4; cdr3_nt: TGTGCCAGCAGGGAGAAGGCAGGGACTGATGAAAAACTGTTTTTT; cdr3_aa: CASREKAGTDEKLFF
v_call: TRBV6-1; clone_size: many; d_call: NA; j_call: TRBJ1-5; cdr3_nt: TGTGCCAGCAGTAGGAGACAGTCTACTAGCAATCAGCCCCAGCATTTT; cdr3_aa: CASSRRQSTSNQPQHF
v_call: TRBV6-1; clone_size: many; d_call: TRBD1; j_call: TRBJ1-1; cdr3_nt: TGTGCCAGCAGCGGGACAGCGAACACTGAAGCTTTCTTT; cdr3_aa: CASSGTANTEAFF
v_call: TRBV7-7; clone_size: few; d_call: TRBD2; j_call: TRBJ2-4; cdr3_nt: TGTGCTAGCAGCTTAACCCCGGGACTAAAAAACATTCAGTACTTC; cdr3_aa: CASSLTPGLKNIQYF
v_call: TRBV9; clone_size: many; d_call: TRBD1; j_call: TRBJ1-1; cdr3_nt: TGTGCCAGCAGCGAAGCCCCGGACAGGGTCGCTGAAGCTTTCTTT; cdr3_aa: CASSEAPDRVAEAFF
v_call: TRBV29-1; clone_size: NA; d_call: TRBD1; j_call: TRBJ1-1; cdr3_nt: TGCAGCGTTGAAGGAACCAAGGGGGCGATGGACACTGAAGCTTTCTTT; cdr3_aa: CSVEGTKGAMDTEAFF
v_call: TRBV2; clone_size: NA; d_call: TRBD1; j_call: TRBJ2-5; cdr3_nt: TGTGCCAGCATTGGGACAGGGCAAGAGACCCAGTACTTC; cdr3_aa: CASIGTGQETQYF
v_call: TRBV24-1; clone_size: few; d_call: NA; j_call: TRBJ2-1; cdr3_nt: TGTGCCACCAGTGATTTGGCGGGGTACAATGAGCAGTTCTTC; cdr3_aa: CATSDLAGYNEQFF
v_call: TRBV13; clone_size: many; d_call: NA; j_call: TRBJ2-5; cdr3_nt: TGTGCCAGCAGCTCCCGGGGGCAGGAGACCCAGTACTTC; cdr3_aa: CASSSRGQETQYF
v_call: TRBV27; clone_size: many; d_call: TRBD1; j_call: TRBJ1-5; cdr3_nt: TGTGCCAGCAGTCACGGACAGGATGGCAATCAGCCCCAGCATTTT; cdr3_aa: CASSHGQDGNQPQHF